This is a list of T cell receptor beta chains from one sample in a study of T-cell reconstitution after alpha-beta-depleted transplantation in children. MiXCR, run by TCRdb on the PCR reads, gives a single entry per CDR3 protein. The data show hundreds of thousands of distinct CDR3 sequences, about 24% seen once. The sequencing used PBMCs, mostly from graft donor cells, collected 360 days after TCRalphabeta/CD19-depleted stem cell transplant. These receptors came from a female patient aged 2-10 years who had a stem cell transplant for congenital amegakaryocytic thrombocytopenia, so the T cells may come from the graft donor. Both conserved end residues are part of each CDR3. D genes are given only for firm matches. Expanded clones are given a class, and other clones once, few, many or no size at all.

DNA	CDR3	D	V	J	size
TGCAGTGCCCGGGACTGGCCAGTGTTCGATGAGCAGTTCTTC	CSARDWPVFDEQFF	.	TRBV20-1	TRBJ2-1	.
TGTGCCAGCAGCTTAGCTAAAGGAAACACTGAAGCTTTCTTT	CASSLAKGNTEAFF	.	TRBV7-8	TRBJ1-1	.
TGTGCCACGTACGGGAGAGGGCTAGGGGGTTTAAATGAGCAGTTCTTC	CATYGRGLGGLNEQFF	.	TRBV19	TRBJ2-1	few
TGTGCCAGCAGTCCCAGCCGGGCAGGGTCGTTCCAAGAGACCCAGTACTTC	CASSPSRAGSFQETQYF	.	TRBV28	TRBJ2-5	.
TGTGCCACCAGTGATTTTGCTAATTGGGTCGACACCGGGGAGCTGTTTTTT	CATSDFANWVDTGELFF	.	TRBV24-1	TRBJ2-2	many
TGCGCCAGCAGTGAGACGAGGGGGAGGGAGTACGAGCAGTACTTC	CASSETRGREYEQYF	.	TRBV10-2	TRBJ2-7	few
TGTGCCATCAGACTTGACAGGGACACTGAAGCTTTCTTT	CAIRLDRDTEAFF	TRBD1	TRBV10-3	TRBJ1-1	.
TGTGCCAGCAGTAGAACCCGGACGGCGGGCTACACCTTC	CASSRTRTAGYTF	.	TRBV28	TRBJ1-2	few
TGTGCCAGCAGCTTGTACGTGAATGAAAAACTGTTTTTT	CASSLYVNEKLFF	.	TRBV5-6	TRBJ1-4	.
TGTGCCACCAGTGGGGACGTGTCCTACGAGCAGTACTTC	CATSGDVSYEQYF	.	TRBV24-1	TRBJ2-7	.
TGCAGTGCTTTGCGGGAGGTGAACACCGGGGAGCTGTTTTTT	CSALREVNTGELFF	TRBD2	TRBV20-1	TRBJ2-2	.
TGTGCCAGCAGTGAAGTTGGCGCGAACACCGGGGAGCTGTTTTTT	CASSEVGANTGELFF	.	TRBV2	TRBJ2-2	few
TGTGCCACCAGCAGAGATAGCGGACCCCACACAGATACGCAGTATTTT	CATSRDSGPHTDTQYF	.	TRBV15	TRBJ2-3	.
TGTGCCAGCAGTGAAGACAGGGGAGGGACAGATACGCAGTATTTT	CASSEDRGGTDTQYF	.	TRBV2	TRBJ2-3	.
TGTGCCAGCAGTTCGACAGGGGGCGGCACCGGGGAGCTGTTTTTT	CASSSTGGGTGELFF	TRBD1	TRBV6-5	TRBJ2-2	.
TGCAGTGCTAGAGGAATTCCCGGGACACCGAATCAGCCCCAGCATTTT	CSARGIPGTPNQPQHF	.	TRBV20-1	TRBJ1-5	few
TGTGCCAGCAGCCAAGAGTTACATACTTTGGTGAGCTCCTACAATGAGCAGTTCTTC	CASSQELHTLVSSYNEQFF	.	TRBV4-2	TRBJ2-1	few
TGTGCCATCAGTGATAGTCTCTTAGGAGACAATGAGCAGTTCTTC	CAISDSLLGDNEQFF	.	TRBV10-3	TRBJ2-1	many
TGCAGTGCCCCGAGCGGGACCCTGAAAGAGACCCAGTACTTC	CSAPSGTLKETQYF	TRBD2	TRBV20-1	TRBJ2-5	few
TGTGCCAGCAGCGCAGACAGGGGTTCCTACGAGCAGTACTTC	CASSADRGSYEQYF	TRBD1	TRBV11-2	TRBJ2-7	few
TGTGCCAGCAGTTACCTGGGAGAGGGGACCGGGGAGCTGTTTTTT	CASSYLGEGTGELFF	.	TRBV6-5	TRBJ2-2	few
TGCGCCAGCAGCCCAGAGAGGTTCACACTACCCTACAATGAGCAGTTCTTC	CASSPERFTLPYNEQFF	.	TRBV4-1	TRBJ2-1	many
TGTGCCAGCAGCCAAGTACAAGGGCGGGGGCTCGAAGAGACCCAGTACTTC	CASSQVQGRGLEETQYF	.	TRBV4-2	TRBJ2-5	.
TGCAGTGCTAGATCCCCTAACAGGGGCCAGAACACTGAAGCTTTCTTT	CSARSPNRGQNTEAFF	TRBD1	TRBV20-1	TRBJ1-1	.
TGTGCCAGTGACAGGGATTTCGGTCGCGAGCAGTACTTC	CASDRDFGREQYF	TRBD1	TRBV28	TRBJ2-7	few
TGTGCCACCAGTGATGGGACGCGAGAGCAGTTCTTC	CATSDGTREQFF	.	TRBV24-1	TRBJ2-1	few
TGTGCCACCAGCAGAGAACGACGGACTCAAGAGACCCAGTACTTC	CATSRERRTQETQYF	.	TRBV15	TRBJ2-5	.
TGTGCCAGCAGCGACGGGACCTACGGCGATTCACCCCTCCACTTT	CASSDGTYGDSPLHF	.	TRBV9	TRBJ1-6	few
TGCGCCAGCAGCCCCGGGACAGGACCCACAGATACGCAGTATTTT	CASSPGTGPTDTQYF	TRBD1	TRBV5-1	TRBJ2-3	.
TGTGCCAGCAGGGGGGGGACGCGACGCTTCTTT	CASRGGTRRFF	.	TRBV7-9	TRBJ1-1	.
TGTGCCGTAGGACACCTCGTGAACGAGCAGTACTTC	CAVGHLVNEQYF	.	TRBV10-3	TRBJ2-7	once
TGTGCCAGCAGCTTAGCGCCTCATTCGAGTGAGCAGTTCTTC	CASSLAPHSSEQFF	.	TRBV7-2	TRBJ2-1	.
TGTGCCAGCAGTTTAGACAGGGGGCCTTGGAACACTGAAGCTTTCTTT	CASSLDRGPWNTEAFF	TRBD1	TRBV12-3/TRBV12-4	TRBJ1-1	.
TGTGCCAGCGAGTCCCTCGGTGGGGGCGCGCCTGGTGGCTACACCTTC	CASESLGGGAPGGYTF	.	TRBV2	TRBJ1-2	.
TGTGCCAGCAGTCCCCCGGACCAAAAGGGCGAGCAGTACTTC	CASSPPDQKGEQYF	.	TRBV6-1	TRBJ2-7	.
TGTGCCAGCAGCGCCGCCGGTGTAGGAGGGGCCCTAAAGAACACTGAAGCTTTCTTT	CASSAAGVGGALKNTEAFF	.	TRBV7-8	TRBJ1-1	.
TGTGCCAGCAGCCAAGATGTGGTTAGTGGCCAAGAGACCCAGTACTTC	CASSQDVVSGQETQYF	.	TRBV3-1	TRBJ2-5	few
TGTGCCATCACGATAGGACAGGGTGTAAATTCACCCCTCCACTTT	CAITIGQGVNSPLHF	TRBD1	TRBV28	TRBJ1-6	few
TGCGCCAGCAGCCAGGGCTGGGGGGTCGGCGCAGATACGCAGTATTTT	CASSQGWGVGADTQYF	.	TRBV4-1	TRBJ2-3	few
TGTGCCAGCAGCTCACCGCCGGGCACAGATACGCAGTATTTT	CASSSPPGTDTQYF	.	TRBV5-6	TRBJ2-3	.
TGTGCCAGCACTTTATTGCAGGGCGTGAAGACAGATACGCAGTATTTT	CASTLLQGVKTDTQYF	.	TRBV12-3/TRBV12-4	TRBJ2-3	.
TGTGCCAGCAGTGCCGGGACAGCTAGCACCGGGGAGCTGTTTTTT	CASSAGTASTGELFF	TRBD1	TRBV12-3/TRBV12-4	TRBJ2-2	.
TGTGCCAGCAGTGAACTCTCGGGTATCTATAATTCACCCCTCCACTTT	CASSELSGIYNSPLHF	.	TRBV2	TRBJ1-6	.
TGTGCCACCGGGGAGGGGAATGAGCAGTTCTTC	CATGEGNEQFF	TRBD2	TRBV2	TRBJ2-1	.
TGCAGTGCCGATGGTACTAGCGGGGGCCGCACAGATACGCAGTATTTT	CSADGTSGGRTDTQYF	TRBD2	TRBV20-1	TRBJ2-3	many
TGTGCCATCAGTTTAGTCTTCCCTAGCGGGGGTCGGAATTACTGGGAGCAGTTCTTC	CAISLVFPSGGRNYWEQFF	TRBD2	TRBV12-3/TRBV12-4	TRBJ2-1	.
TGTGCCAGCAACTTTCATAAGGGGTCCCAGCATTTT	CASNFHKGSQHF	.	TRBV6-2/TRBV6-3	TRBJ1-5	few
TGTGCCAGCAGAGTACTTGGGCCTTCCTACAATGAGCAGTTCTTC	CASRVLGPSYNEQFF	.	TRBV6-2/TRBV6-3	TRBJ2-1	.
TGCAGCGTTGACCCGGGGGGCGTAAATGGCTACACCTTC	CSVDPGGVNGYTF	.	TRBV29-1	TRBJ1-2	many